Each of the 21 T cell receptor beta chains below was sequenced from the same sample in a study of T-cell reconstitution after alpha-beta-depleted transplantation in children. TCRbeta library construction was performed incorporating unique molecular identifiers. Using its own MiXCR run on the PCR reads, TCRdb lists one record per CDR3 protein. The top ten hold 12% to 15% of the sample, which has roughly 490,000 distinct CDR3 sequences, over 10% seen once. Sequencing was performed on PBMCs, mostly from graft donor cells, taken 180 days after TCRalphabeta/CD19-depleted stem cell transplant. These receptors all come from a female patient between 2 and 15 years old who had a stem cell transplant for aplastic anemia, so the T cells may come from the graft donor.

This sequence joins TRBV27 and TRBJ1-1; weak D call: TRBD1 (5 bases). This CDR3 is built from 15 residues. V dropped 1 base and J dropped 5 bases, with 14 bases sitting between them. From germline, CDR1 is MNHEY and CDR2 SMNVEV (reference sequence). The CDR3 DNA reads TGTGCCAGCAGTTTATTTTGGGGGGTGGAGACTGAAGCTTTCTTT. Translating it yields CASSLFWGVETEAFF.

The V call is TRBV10-2, the J call TRBJ2-3, with 7 bases fitting TRBD2. Germline CDR1 WSHSY, CDR2 SAAADI. This CDR3 comprises 17 residues. The V and J ends lost 6 bases and 6 bases, in that order; junction bases with no gene match: 18. The CDR3 reads CASSSLRAERGVDTQYF. The CDR3 coding sequence is TGCGCCAGCAGCTCCCTGAGGGCCGAGCGGGGCGTGGATACGCAGTATTTT.

This clonotype was observed a few times. CDR3 DNA sequence: TGTGCCAGTAGTATCGGACAATTCACCGGGGAGCTGTTTTTT. This translates into CASSIGQFTGELFF. V gene TRBV19 combines with J gene TRBJ2-2; perhaps TRBD1 as D (5 bases). Germline V gene sequence: CDR1 LNHDA, CDR2 SQIVND (reference sequence). The CDR3 totals 14 residues. The germline V and J ends were trimmed by 3 bases and 4 bases, with 9 bases remaining between them.

The chain has TRBV5-1 and TRBJ2-5, with D perhaps matching TRBD2 (5 bases). Germline assignment: CDR1 SGHRS and CDR2 YFSETQ. This CDR3 has 16 residues. V gave up 2 bases and J gave up 5 bases, with 19 bases separating them. For the CDR3, the DNA is TGCGCCAGCAGCTTCCTCCCAAGACGGGAAGGGGAGACCCAGTACTTC. Translation gives CASSFLPRREGETQYF.

V usage is TRBV28 and J usage is TRBJ2-3; 10 bases map to TRBD2. The CDR3 extends over 17 amino acids. Trimming took 4 bases from V and 0 from J; bases not matched to a gene: 7. Germline CDR1 MDHEN, CDR2 SYDVKM. Here the CDR3 DNA reads TGTGCCAGCAGTTCCCCGGGACTAGCGCCTAGCACAGATACGCAGTATTTT. Translation gives CASSSPGLAPSTDTQYF.

In its sample, this clonotype was seen a few times. V and J are TRBV28 and TRBJ2-7, with TRBD2 matching 7 bases. Trimming removed 4 bases from V and 3 bases from J; junction bases left unmatched: 9. The CDR3 spans 15 residues. The V gene's germline CDR1 is MDHEN and CDR2 SYDVKM. The CDR3, as DNA: TGTGCCAGCAGTTCCCCCCTAGCGGATGTCTACGAGCAGTACTTC. Protein sequence: CASSSPLADVYEQYF.

This clonotype has just a few counts. The rearrangement links TRBV28 to TRBJ1-5, with D possibly being TRBD1 (5 bases). This CDR3 spans 15 amino acids. Per the germline V gene, CDR1 is MDHEN and CDR2 is SYDVKM. V was pared by 7 bases and J by 6 bases, with 19 bases between. The CDR3 coding sequence is TGTGCCAGCAACCCAGGGATGGCGATAAGTCAGCCCCAGCATTTT. This codes for CASNPGMAISQPQHF.

The chain combines TRBV25-1 with TRBJ2-1; D remains ambiguous. The CDR3 has 14 residues. V lost 7 bases and J 4 bases, leaving 14 bases between the germline ends. Germline assignment: CDR1 MGHDK and CDR2 SYGVNS. The CDR3 reads CASTPGFRYNEQFF. CDR3 bases: TGTGCCAGCACCCCCGGGTTTAGGTACAATGAGCAGTTCTTC.

The CDR3 protein is CASSFASGYYEQYV. For the CDR3, the DNA is TGTGCCAGCAGCTTCGCTAGCGGGTACTACGAGCAGTACGTC. The chain links TRBV7-9 to TRBJ2-7, with 8 bases fitting TRBD2. This CDR3 is 14 amino acids long. Germline V lookup: CDR1 SEHNR, CDR2 FQNEAQ (reference sequence). The V segment lost 3 bases and the J segment 3 bases; nucleotides outside the gene matches: 4.

The V call is TRBV27, the J call TRBJ2-3; 11 positions match TRBD2. The CDR3 has 20 residues. Germline V gene sequence: CDR1 MNHEY, CDR2 SMNVEV (reference sequence). V trimming: 4 bases; J trimming: 4 bases; junction bases outside the gene matches: 19. Here the CDR3 reads CASSSRVGTSGYYPPDTQYF. In nucleotides, the CDR3 is TGTGCCAGCAGTTCGAGGGTGGGGACTAGCGGATATTACCCCCCAGATACGCAGTATTTT.

This clonotype has only one observation. This chain links TRBV7-6 with TRBJ2-1, with D perhaps TRBD2 (6 bases). This CDR3 region has 14 residues. Germline V CDR1 and CDR2: SGHVS, FNYEAQ. The V gene lost 5 bases and the J gene lost 6 bases, with 14 bases spanning the gap. CDR3 loop: CASSHGTATNEQFF. The CDR3 DNA reads TGTGCCAGCAGCCACGGGACTGCCACCAATGAGCAGTTCTTC.

In its sample, this clonotype was seen many times. The chain recombines TRBV5-1 with TRBJ2-2; D might be TRBD1 (5 bases). The CDR3 loop spans 14 amino acids. The germline V gene has CDR1 SGHRS and CDR2 YFSETQ. Trimming removed 6 bases from V and 5 bases from J, with 14 bases in between. The CDR3 loop is CASKWTWDTGELFF. DNA of the CDR3: TGCGCCAGCAAATGGACATGGGATACCGGGGAGCTGTTTTTT.

The chain combines TRBV4-1 with TRBJ2-1; D not certain. Germline lookup yields CDR1 MGHRA and CDR2 YSYEKL. CDR3 length: 17 residues. V was cut by 2 bases and J by 2 bases, with 16 bases left in between. This chain's CDR3 is CASSQPGPHSPYNEQFF. CDR3 DNA sequence: TGCGCCAGCAGCCAACCTGGACCCCATTCACCCTACAATGAGCAGTTCTTC.

The rearrangement uses TRBV28 and TRBJ2-3, with a possible D match to TRBD1 (8 bases). CDR1 and CDR2 (germline): MDHEN, SYDVKM. CDR3 length: 17 amino acids. Trimming stripped 6 bases from V and 5 bases from J, with 24 bases between. The CDR3: CASRYRGRGAAGDTQYF. For the CDR3, the DNA is TGTGCCAGCAGGTACAGGGGGAGGGGTGCCGCGGGAGATACGCAGTATTTT.

The genes are TRBV11-3 and TRBJ1-5; D is uncertain. The CDR3 covers 13 residues. Germline loops: CDR1 SGHNT, CDR2 YENEEA. The V end lost 5 bases, the J end lost 4 bases, and 9 bases lay between the germline ends. The CDR3: CASSPSQNQPQHF. CDR3 sequence (DNA): TGTGCCAGCAGCCCTTCTCAAAATCAGCCCCAGCATTTT. The variable domain in full, with the rest retrieved from reference TRBV11-3 and TRBJ1-5, is EAGVVQSPRYKIIEKKQPVAFWCNPISGHNTLYWYLQNLGQGPELLIRYENEEAVDDSQLPKDRFSAERLKGVDSTLKIQPAELGDSAVYLCASSPSQNQPQHFGDGTRLSIL.

V and J are TRBV28 and TRBJ2-3, with D perhaps being TRBD1 or TRBD2 (5 bases each). The CDR3 is made up of 13 amino acids. Germline values: CDR1 MDHEN, CDR2 SYDVKM. Trimming removed 5 bases at V and 5 bases at J, with 11 bases between. CDR3 loop: CASSTGPIDTQYF. The CDR3, as DNA: TGTGCCAGCAGTACGGGACCGATAGATACGCAGTATTTT.

The rearrangement links TRBV5-1 to TRBJ2-7; TRBD2 matches at 7 bases. The CDR3 is made up of 15 amino acids. The germline V gene has CDR1 SGHRS and CDR2 YFSETQ. V was pared by 3 bases and J by 2 bases, with 8 bases of the junction left unmatched. The CDR3 sequence: CASSSPGRETYEQYV. The CDR3 DNA reads TGCGCCAGCAGCTCCCCAGGGAGGGAAACCTACGAGCAGTACGTC.

This sequence joins TRBV5-1 and TRBJ2-5; 7 positions match TRBD1. The V gene's germline CDR1 is SGHRS and CDR2 YFSETQ. The CDR3 runs 16 residues. The V gene end was trimmed by 0 bases and the J gene end by 5 bases; junction bases not matched to a gene: 10. As DNA, the CDR3 is TGCGCCAGCAGCTTGGAAGTGAGACAGGGTGGGGAGACCCAGTACTTC. Translation gives CASSLEVRQGGETQYF.

CDR3 region: CASSLGFPIGANTGELFF. Here the CDR3 DNA reads TGTGCCAGCAGCTTAGGCTTCCCGATAGGGGCGAACACCGGGGAGCTGTTTTTT. The chain employs TRBV7-3 and TRBJ2-2; the D gene is possibly TRBD1 (5 bases). The CDR3 contains 18 residues. Germline values: CDR1 SGHTA, CDR2 FQGTGA. V lost 2 bases and J 0 bases, leaving 16 bases between the germline ends.

The CDR3 DNA reads as TGCGCCAGCAGCTCTGCGCCGGGACTAGCGGAATACGAGCAGTACTTC. It translates to CASSSAPGLAEYEQYF. The chain is built from TRBV5-1 and TRBJ2-7; 11 bases fit TRBD2. V gave up 3 bases and J gave up 4 bases; unmatched junction bases: 9. Germline values: CDR1 SGHRS, CDR2 YFSETQ. The CDR3 runs 16 residues.

This clonotype appeared a few times. The rearrangement joins TRBV5-1 to TRBJ2-3, with TRBD2 matching over 8 bases. V shed 0 bases, J shed 2 bases, and the junction held 2 bases outside the gene matches. Germline V gene lookup returns CDR1 SGHRS and CDR2 YFSETQ. CDR3 length: 15 residues. CDR3 sequence: CASSLAGGYTDTQYF. The CDR3, as DNA: TGCGCCAGCAGCTTGGCGGGAGGGTACACAGATACGCAGTATTTT.